Listed here are 13 T cell receptor beta chains from one sample, sequenced in a study of shared T cell receptors in the human thymus. Measured with immunoSEQ multiplex PCR; TCRdb has only the in-frame clones, and not every one. The data contain hundreds of thousands of clones, around nine tenths of them singletons. The data were also submitted as part of a second study, on human thymus T cells.

The sample was thymocytes. Receptors were obtained from a boy in the first two years of life with a congenital heart defect.

This chain uses TRBV2 with TRBJ1-5; no reliable D call. Germline assignment: CDR1 SNHLY and CDR2 FYNNEI. The CDR3 has 15 residues. V was shortened by 4 bases and J by 0 bases, with 10 bases between the two germline ends. CDR3 amino acids: CASSVGAYSNQPQHF. In DNA form, the CDR3 reads TGTGCCAGCAGTGTCGGAGCTTATAGCAATCAGCCCCAGCATTTT.

The rearrangement joins TRBV10-3 to TRBJ2-7; TRBD2 agrees at 8 bases. There are 15 residues in the CDR3. Germline V gives CDR1 ENHRY, CDR2 SYGVKD. The J segment lost 7 bases and the V segment lost 6 bases, leaving 14 bases of the junction unmatched. The CDR3 coding sequence is TGTGCCATCAGGGATTTTCGGGAGGGAACGGGAGAGCAGTACTTC. The encoded protein is CAIRDFREGTGEQYF.

The V gene is TRBV2, the J gene TRBJ2-7; TRBD2 aligns across 8 bases. V lost 6 bases to trimming and J lost 2 bases; unmatched junction nucleotides: 6. CDR1 is SNHLY and CDR2 is FYNNEI in the germline V gene. The CDR3 covers 14 residues. The CDR3: CASRDSGVPYEQYF. The CDR3 nucleotides read TGTGCCAGCAGGGATAGCGGGGTCCCCTACGAGCAGTACTTC.

The DNA of the CDR3 is TGTGCCTGGAAAGGACAGGACTCTGGAAACACCATATATTTT. Translation: CAWKGQDSGNTIYF. The rearrangement links TRBV30 to TRBJ1-3; 7 bases line up with TRBD1. The germline V gene has CDR1 GTSNPN and CDR2 SVGIG (reference sequence). The trim removed 4 bases at V and 0 bases at J, leaving 3 bases unmatched. This CDR3 comprises 14 residues.

The chain recombines TRBV6-5 with TRBJ1-1, with 8 bases identical to TRBD1. CDR1 MNHEY and CDR2 SVGAGI come from the germline V gene. The CDR3 has 12 residues. Unmatched junction bases numbered 5, after V lost 8 bases and J lost 6 bases. CDR3 protein: CASWTGFAEAFF. The DNA for the CDR3 is TGTGCCAGCTGGACAGGGTTTGCTGAAGCTTTCTTT.

The CDR3 sequence is CASTDRGGSNQPQHF. The CDR3 DNA reads as TGTGCCAGCACCGATAGGGGGGGGAGCAATCAGCCCCAGCATTTT. This chain joins TRBV2 and TRBJ1-5; D may be TRBD1 (6 bases). The CDR3 length is 15 residues. From germline, CDR1 is SNHLY and CDR2 FYNNEI. V gave up 7 bases and J gave up 1 base, with 14 bases separating them. Drawing the rest from reference TRBV2 and TRBJ1-5, the complete variable domain is EPEVTQTPSHQVTQMGQEVILRCVPISNHLYFYWYRQILGQKVEFLVSFYNNEISEKSEIFDDQFSVERPDGSNFTLKIRSTKLEDSAMYFCASTDRGGSNQPQHFGDGTRLSIL.

This clone appeared a single time. The chain couples TRBV5-1 to TRBJ2-7, with TRBD2 matching over 8 bases. The ends lost 6 bases at V and 1 base at J; junction bases unmatched: 18. This CDR3 has 18 residues. In germline, CDR1 is SGHRS, CDR2 YFSETQ. The CDR3 sequence: CASKEGLAGAPISYEQYF. The CDR3 DNA reads as TGCGCCAGCAAAGAGGGCCTAGCGGGTGCCCCTATATCCTACGAGCAGTACTTC.

This chain links TRBV27 with TRBJ2-7, with 10 positions matching TRBD2. The CDR3 totals 15 residues. With V trimmed by 6 bases and J by 2 bases, 7 bases remained unmatched. From germline, CDR1 is MNHEY and CDR2 SMNVEV (reference sequence). CDR3 sequence (DNA): TGTGCCAGCAGCGTAGCGGGAGGAGATCCCTACGAGCAGTACTTC. Translation: CASSVAGGDPYEQYF.

The sample holds one count of this clone. The genes are TRBV15 and TRBJ2-2; TRBD2 aligns across 8 bases. The CDR3 length is 15 residues. Germline CDR1 is LNHNV and CDR2 is YYDKDF (reference sequence). With 7 bases clipped from V and 1 base from J, the junction kept 5 bases outside the gene matches. CDR3 residues: CATTPTSENTGELFF. In DNA form, the CDR3 reads TGTGCCACCACCCCGACTAGCGAGAACACCGGGGAGCTGTTTTTT.

The chain couples TRBV19 to TRBJ2-7, with 11 positions matching TRBD2. This CDR3 spans 14 amino acids. Unmatched junction bases numbered 4, after V lost 3 bases and J lost 6 bases. CDR1 is LNHDA and CDR2 is SQIVND in the germline V gene (reference sequence). CDR3 nucleotides: TGTGCCAGTAGTATCCCGGGACTAGCGGCCGAGCAGTACTTC. As protein: CASSIPGLAAEQYF.

The chain combines TRBV19 with TRBJ2-7; possibly TRBD2 for D (6 bases). V was clipped by 3 bases and J by 7 bases, with 13 bases between them. The CDR3 totals 13 residues. Germline V lookup: CDR1 LNHDA, CDR2 SQIVND (reference sequence). The CDR3 region has the DNA TGTGCCAGTAGTATGGCGGGGATAAGGGAGCAGTACTTC. This sequence encodes CASSMAGIREQYF.

The chain links TRBV4-1 to TRBJ1-2, with D uncertain. The V end lost 2 bases, the J end lost 2 bases, and 12 bases lay between the germline ends. CDR1 and CDR2 (germline): MGHRA, YSYEKL. The CDR3 is 15 residues long. CDR3 in amino acids: CASSQPNPGNYGYTF. The CDR3 DNA reads as TGCGCCAGCAGCCAACCGAACCCAGGCAACTATGGCTACACCTTC.

The chain joins TRBV30 to TRBJ2-7; 7 bases are a match to TRBD1. The germline V gene has CDR1 GTSNPN and CDR2 SVGIG (reference sequence). CDR3 length: 14 amino acids. The J segment lost 5 bases and the V segment lost 0 bases, leaving 7 bases of the junction unmatched. This chain's CDR3 is CAWSVQGPTHEQYF. CDR3 nucleotides: TGTGCCTGGAGTGTACAGGGGCCCACCCACGAGCAGTACTTC.